These 14 T cell receptor beta chains came from one sample sequenced in a study of CD8 T cells in Susac syndrome. With random hexamers, about 0.5 to 1 ug RNA was reverse transcribed. TCRdb re-called the immunoSEQ multiplex PCR reads through MiXCR, storing one row per CDR3 protein. The table has roughly 100,000 distinct CDR3 sequences, 94% seen once. Sequencing was done on a sample of CD8+ T cells from PBMCs. Receptors were obtained from a human donor with Susac syndrome.

This sequence joins TRBV2 and TRBJ1-5; no definite D call. CDR3 length equals 14 residues. Germline assignment: CDR1 SNHLY and CDR2 FYNNEI. Trimming pared 3 bases from V and 5 bases from J, leaving 11 bases between. CDR3 in DNA: TGTGCCAGCAGTGAGGAGGCAGGCTATCAGCCCCAGCATTTT. Translation gives CASSEEAGYQPQHF.

The CDR3 region has the DNA TGTGCCAGCAGCTCCGGACTAGCCCATGCCTACGAGCAGTACTTC. This codes for CASSSGLAHAYEQYF. The J gene is TRBJ2-7, the V gene TRBV7-9; 8 nucleotides match TRBD2. This CDR3 region has 15 residues. Germline assignment: CDR1 SEHNR and CDR2 FQNEAQ (reference sequence). V lost 4 bases, J lost 2 bases, and 7 bases stayed unmatched.

The rearrangement joins TRBV7-9 to TRBJ1-2; tentatively, D is TRBD1 (5 bases). Germline V CDR1 and CDR2: SEHNR, FQNEAQ (reference sequence). V was trimmed by 8 bases and J by 3 bases, leaving 13 bases between them. The CDR3 has 13 amino acids. The CDR3 DNA is TGTGCCAGCGTGGCAGGGTGGGACTATGGCTACACCTTC. Protein: CASVAGWDYGYTF.

This chain connects TRBV5-1 to TRBJ2-7, with no clear D. The V end lost 0 bases, the J end lost 7 bases, and 11 bases lay between the germline ends. The length of the CDR3 is 13 residues. CDR1 and CDR2 from the germline V gene are SGHRS and YFSETQ. The DNA for the CDR3 is TGCGCCAGCAGCTTGGCCGTAAGTTTGGAGCAGTACTTC. Translated, it gives CASSLAVSLEQYF. Looking up the rest from reference TRBV5-1 and TRBJ2-7 gives the full variable domain: KAGVTQTPRYLIKTRGQQVTLSCSPISGHRSVSWYQQTPGQGLQFLFEYFSETQRNKGNFPGRFSGRQFSNSRSEMNVSTLELGDSALYLCASSLAVSLEQYFGPGTRLTVT.

The chain has TRBV12-3 or TRBV12-4 and TRBJ2-1, with TRBD2 matching over 13 bases. Losses at the gene ends were 7 bases for V and 8 bases for J; bases not matched to a gene: 11. This CDR3 region has 16 residues. CDR3 residues: CASTSLLAGGQDEQFF. The CDR3 DNA follows: TGTGCCAGCACCTCACTACTAGCGGGGGGGCAAGATGAGCAGTTCTTC.

The rearrangement links TRBV5-1 to TRBJ1-1; tentatively, D is TRBD1 (5 bases). CDR1 is SGHRS, CDR2 YFSETQ, per germline. V dropped 4 bases and J dropped 6 bases, with 13 bases sitting between them. The CDR3 sequence is 13 residues long. For the CDR3, the DNA is TGCGCCAGCAGCCCCCTCGACAGCCCTGAAGCTTTCTTT. This gives the protein CASSPLDSPEAFF.

This clonotype was detected once. The chain uses TRBV5-6 and TRBJ2-7; D gene ambiguous. The CDR3 totals 12 residues. The germline V gene encodes CDR1 SGHDT and CDR2 YYEEEE. Trimming took 2 bases from V and 6 from J, leaving 9 bases between them. CDR3 sequence (DNA): TGTGCCAGCAGCTTCCTAAACGGCGAGCAGTACTTC. Amino acid sequence: CASSFLNGEQYF.

This sequence joins TRBV20-1 and TRBJ2-4, with D perhaps matching TRBD2 (5 bases). The CDR3 runs 13 residues. CDR1 and CDR2 from the germline V gene are DFQATT and SNEGSKA (reference sequence). Deletions cut 3 bases from V and 2 bases from J, with 8 bases between. The CDR3 reads CSASGEPKNIQYF. The DNA for the CDR3 is TGCAGTGCTAGCGGGGAACCCAAAAACATTCAGTACTTC.

The rearrangement links TRBV10-2 to TRBJ1-1; TRBD1 agrees at 7 bases. V lost 6 bases, J lost 0 bases, and 4 bases stayed unmatched. The germline CDR1 and CDR2 sequences are WSHSY and SAAADI. The CDR3 has 14 residues. CDR3 loop: CASRVQGLNTEAFF. CDR3 in DNA: TGCGCCAGCAGGGTACAGGGGCTGAACACTGAAGCTTTCTTT.

The gene calls are TRBV9 and TRBJ2-7; 8 positions agree with TRBD2. CDR3 length: 14 residues. The ends lost 2 bases at V and 7 bases at J; junction bases unmatched: 8. Per germline, CDR1 SGDLS and CDR2 YYNGEE. The CDR3 protein is CASSVSGGFLEQYF. The CDR3 DNA reads as TGTGCCAGCAGCGTGAGCGGGGGTTTCTTGGAGCAGTACTTC.

V usage is TRBV13 and J usage is TRBJ1-1; perhaps TRBD1 as D (5 bases). The germline V gene has CDR1 PRHDT and CDR2 FYEKMQ (reference sequence). The CDR3 consists of 14 residues. Trimming pared 5 bases from V and 6 bases from J, leaving 16 bases between. CDR3 amino acids: CASSPSGLRAEAFF. The DNA for the CDR3 is TGTGCCAGCAGCCCCTCGGGGCTTAGGGCTGAAGCTTTCTTT.

The chain combines TRBV29-1 with TRBJ2-5, with D possibly matching TRBD2 (6 bases). This CDR3 has 8 amino acids. The germline CDR1 and CDR2 sequences are SQVTM and ANQGSEA. V lost 7 bases and J lost 13, with 10 bases in between. Written as DNA, the CDR3 is TGCAGCGCCGACGGGGGGTACTTC. Amino acids: CSADGGYF.

This rearrangement joins TRBV15 to TRBJ2-3, with D unresolved. Germline lookup yields CDR1 LNHNV and CDR2 YYDKDF (reference sequence). The CDR3 extends over 12 amino acids. The germline V and J ends were trimmed by 5 bases and 2 bases, with 5 bases remaining between them. The CDR3: CATSRNTDTQYF. CDR3 DNA: TGTGCCACCAGCCGAAACACAGATACGCAGTATTTT. The whole variable domain, filled in from reference TRBV15 and TRBJ2-3, reads DAMVIQNPRYQVTQFGKPVTLSCSQTLNHNVMYWYQQKSSQAPKLLFHYYDKDFNNEADTPDNFQSRRPNTSFCFLDIRSPGLGDTAMYLCATSRNTDTQYFGPGTRLTVL.

In its sample, this clonotype was seen once. The chain carries TRBV9 and TRBJ2-1; 8 bases map to TRBD2. The CDR3 runs 15 residues. The germline V gene encodes CDR1 SGDLS and CDR2 YYNGEE. The junction had 11 bases not matched to a gene; V was cut back by 6 bases and J by 6 bases. The CDR3 loop is CASTLGGGPRNEQFF. The DNA for the CDR3 is TGTGCCAGCACCCTCGGGGGGGGACCTCGCAATGAGCAGTTCTTC.